This T cell receptor beta chain is drawn from a study of T cells in Graves' hyperthyroidism and ophthalmopathy. This clonotype was seen a handful of times. RNA transcripts gave rise to amplified TCR beta CDR3 regions. The HTBI primer set drove a first-round RT-PCR of the TCR CDR3. TCRdb passed the multiplex PCR reads through MiXCR, listing each CDR3 protein once. Of around 600,000 distinct CDR3 sequences listed, 12% to 15% were seen once; the top ten hold roughly 7%. Sequenced: blood. The clonotype originates from a woman aged 18-29 years with Graves' ophthalmopathy.

DNA of the CDR3: TGTGCCAGCAGCTTAGTACTACAGGGAGGTGAAAAACTGTTTTTT. This sequence encodes CASSLVLQGGEKLFF. This chain uses TRBV7-2 with TRBJ1-4; possibly TRBD1 for D (6 bases). CDR3 length: 15 residues. CDR1 SGHTA and CDR2 FQGNSA come from the germline V gene. The V gene lost 1 base and the J gene lost 7 bases, with 13 bases spanning the gap.